This TCR beta chain emerged from a study of control samples from healthy donors and cancer patients. The V and J ends lost 10 bases and 2 bases respectively, with 12 bases between them. Germline V CDR1 and CDR2: ENHRY, SYGVKD. The CDR3 is made up of 12 amino acids. Clones were sequenced by immunoSEQ multiplex PCR, and TCRdb holds only the in-frame ones, with some missing. Of some 130,000 clones listed, about 88% are singletons. V usage is TRBV10-3 and J usage is TRBJ2-7; D unresolved. This clonotype originated in a woman in her twenties or thirties in good health. Sequencing used blood. The CDR3 nucleotides read TGTGCCAGCGCGCAACACGCCTACGAGCAGTACTTC. Translating it yields CASAQHAYEQYF.